This is a list of T cell receptor beta chains from one sample in a study of blood T cell repertoires in COVID-19. Profiled with immunoSEQ multiplex PCR; TCRdb holds only in-frame clones, not every one. The sample includes 150,000 to 200,000 clones, approximately 90% seen only once; the top ten take 20% to 25%. Sequenced input: peripheral blood. The receptors shown here come from a man aged 55 to 70 with active or convalescent COVID-19. The CDR3 runs from the conserved cysteine through the conserved F or W. A D gene is named only where the DNA matches it firmly. Some rows have no size entry. The others give once, few or many, or a class for an expanded clone.

D,V,size,J,CDR3,DNA
-,TRBV18,-,TRBJ1-1,CASSPQTRGMNTEAFF,TGTGCCAGCTCACCGCAAACACGGGGGATGAACACTGAAGCTTTCTTT
TRBD1,TRBV6-5,-,TRBJ1-2,CASSYSGTGSYYGYTF,TGTGCCAGCAGTTACTCGGGGACAGGGTCCTATTATGGCTACACCTTC
TRBD2,TRBV7-3,few,TRBJ2-5,CASSWTGGQETQYF,TGTGCCAGCAGTTGGACGGGGGGTCAAGAGACCCAGTACTTC
-,TRBV6-5,-,TRBJ2-1,CASSRVGIGYNEQFF,TGTGCCAGCAGCCGGGTTGGAATAGGATACAATGAGCAGTTCTTC
TRBD2,TRBV6-1,-,TRBJ2-1,CASSESLAGYNEQFF,TGTGCCAGCAGTGAATCACTAGCGGGGTACAATGAGCAGTTCTTC
TRBD1,TRBV2,-,TRBJ1-2,CASSEIRGQGAGYTF,TGTGCCAGCAGTGAAATACGGGGACAGGGAGCTGGCTACACCTTC
TRBD1,TRBV7-9,-,TRBJ2-7,CASSSTGVGEQYF,TGTGCCAGCAGCTCGACAGGGGTTGGGGAGCAGTACTTC
-,TRBV30,-,TRBJ2-3,CAWSLTADTQYF,TGTGCCTGGAGTTTGACAGCGGATACGCAGTATTTT
TRBD2,TRBV24-1,-,TRBJ2-3,CATSSPTSGATDTQYF,TGTGCCACCAGTAGTCCCACTAGCGGGGCCACAGATACGCAGTATTTT
TRBD1,TRBV6-1,-,TRBJ1-6,CASSARQGLGNSPLHF,TGTGCCAGCAGTGCTCGACAGGGACTGGGGAATTCACCCCTCCACTTT
-,TRBV4-1,-,TRBJ2-7,CASSQRQRQAIYEQYF,TGCGCCAGCAGCCAACGTCAGAGACAGGCCATCTACGAGCAGTACTTC
-,TRBV27,-,TRBJ2-3,CASSLQLGGTDTQYF,TGTGCCAGCAGTTTACAACTTGGGGGGACAGATACGCAGTATTTT
-,TRBV18,-,TRBJ1-2,CASSPPGAQGFYTF,TGTGCCAGCTCACCCCCCGGGGCCCAGGGGTTTTACACCTTC
TRBD1,TRBV6-5,-,TRBJ1-6,CATLGRGQGNSPLHF,TGTGCCACCCTAGGCCGGGGACAGGGAAATTCACCCCTCCACTTT
TRBD2,TRBV7-2,-,TRBJ2-7,CASSFQTSGGSSYEQYF,TGTGCCAGCAGCTTCCAGACTAGCGGGGGGTCCTCCTACGAGCAGTACTTC
TRBD1,TRBV11-2,-,TRBJ2-2,CASSPGPGQRTGELFF,TGTGCCAGCAGCCCTGGCCCGGGACAGAGAACCGGGGAGCTGTTTTTT
-,TRBV3-1/TRBV3-2,few,TRBJ1-6,CASSLGGDGSPLHF,TGTGCCAGCAGCCTGGGGGGGGACGGTTCACCCCTCCACTTT
TRBD1,TRBV18,-,TRBJ1-3,CASSPIGDRLSGNTIYF,TGTGCCAGCTCACCTATAGGGGACAGGCTCTCTGGAAACACCATATATTTT
TRBD1,TRBV6-5,-,TRBJ1-2,CASRGQGELVGGYTF,TGTGCCAGCAGGGGACAGGGGGAACTTGTAGGAGGCTACACCTTC